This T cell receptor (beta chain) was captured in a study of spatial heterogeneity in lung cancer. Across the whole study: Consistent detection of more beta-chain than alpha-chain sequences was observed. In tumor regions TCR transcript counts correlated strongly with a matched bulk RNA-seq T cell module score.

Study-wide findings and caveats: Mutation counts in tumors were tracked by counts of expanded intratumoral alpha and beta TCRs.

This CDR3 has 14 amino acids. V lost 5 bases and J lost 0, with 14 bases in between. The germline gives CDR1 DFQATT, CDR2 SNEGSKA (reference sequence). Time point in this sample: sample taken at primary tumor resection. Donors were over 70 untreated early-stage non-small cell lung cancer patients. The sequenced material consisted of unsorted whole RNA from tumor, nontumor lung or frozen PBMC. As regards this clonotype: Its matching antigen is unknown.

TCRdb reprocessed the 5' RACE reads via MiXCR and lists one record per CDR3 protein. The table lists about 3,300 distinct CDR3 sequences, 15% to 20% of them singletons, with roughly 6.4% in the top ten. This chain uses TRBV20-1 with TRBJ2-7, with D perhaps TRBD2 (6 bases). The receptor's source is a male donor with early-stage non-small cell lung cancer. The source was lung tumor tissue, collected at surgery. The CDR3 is CSAAGLLSSYEQYF. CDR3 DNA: TGCAGTGCTGCGGGACTCCTGAGCTCCTACGAGCAGTACTTC.